These 2 T cell receptor beta chains share one sample of origin, sequenced in a study of T cells in Graves' hyperthyroidism and ophthalmopathy. Regions amplified from RNA transcripts were the TCR beta CDR3 regions. First-round RT-PCR with HTBI primers amplified the TCR CDR3 region. TCRdb processed the multiplex PCR reads anew with MiXCR; each CDR3 protein has one entry. The table lists about 640,000 distinct CDR3 sequences, around 20% of them singletons. Sequences were obtained from blood. The receptors stem from a man in his thirties or forties with Graves' ophthalmopathy.

This clonotype was seen at least ten times. This chain connects TRBV28 to TRBJ2-4; D not certain. The germline V gene encodes CDR1 MDHEN and CDR2 SYDVKM. V gave up 7 bases and J gave up 7 bases, with 14 bases separating them. The length of the CDR3 is 13 residues. The CDR3 DNA sequence: TGTGCCAGCACCCCTGGGGTAGAGAACATTCAGTACTTC. Protein: CASTPGVENIQYF.

In its sample, this clonotype was seen a few times. The J gene is TRBJ2-4, the V gene TRBV7-9, with TRBD1 matching 8 bases. The CDR3 totals 15 residues. From germline, CDR1 is SEHNR and CDR2 FQNEAQ (reference sequence). Trimming cost V 2 bases and J 9 bases; bases outside gene matches: 9. The CDR3 loop is CASSLLTGVLTIQYF. In DNA form, the CDR3 reads TGTGCCAGCAGCTTATTGACAGGGGTTTTAACCATTCAGTACTTC.